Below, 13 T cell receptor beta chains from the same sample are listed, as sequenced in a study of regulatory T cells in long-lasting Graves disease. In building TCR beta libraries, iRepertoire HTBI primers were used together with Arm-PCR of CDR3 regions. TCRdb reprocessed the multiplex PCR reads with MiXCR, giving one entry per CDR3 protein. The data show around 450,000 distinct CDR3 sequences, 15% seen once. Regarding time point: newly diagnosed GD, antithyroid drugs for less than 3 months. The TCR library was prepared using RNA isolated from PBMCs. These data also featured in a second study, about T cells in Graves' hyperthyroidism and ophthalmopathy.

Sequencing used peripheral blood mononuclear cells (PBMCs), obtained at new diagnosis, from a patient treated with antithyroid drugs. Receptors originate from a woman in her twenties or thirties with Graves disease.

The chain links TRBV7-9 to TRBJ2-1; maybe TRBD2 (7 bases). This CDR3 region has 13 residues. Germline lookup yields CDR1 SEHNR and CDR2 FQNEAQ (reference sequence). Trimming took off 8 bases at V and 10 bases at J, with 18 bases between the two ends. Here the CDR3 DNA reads TGTGCCAGCCCTGGGGCGGGGGCAGGGGAGCAGTTCTTC. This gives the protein CASPGAGAGEQFF.

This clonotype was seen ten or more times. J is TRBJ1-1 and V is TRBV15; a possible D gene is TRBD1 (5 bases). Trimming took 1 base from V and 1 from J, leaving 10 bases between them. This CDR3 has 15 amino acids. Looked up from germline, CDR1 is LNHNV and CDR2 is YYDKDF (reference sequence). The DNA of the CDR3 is TGTGCCACCAGCAGAGGAGCGGGGGGGAACACTGAAGCTTTCTTT. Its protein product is CATSRGAGGNTEAFF.

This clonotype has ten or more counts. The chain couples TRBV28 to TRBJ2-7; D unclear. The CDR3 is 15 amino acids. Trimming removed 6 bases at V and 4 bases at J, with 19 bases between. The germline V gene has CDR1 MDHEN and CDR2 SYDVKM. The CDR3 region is CASSKMIGTLYEQYF. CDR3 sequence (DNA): TGTGCCAGCAGCAAAATGATCGGCACCCTATACGAGCAGTACTTC.

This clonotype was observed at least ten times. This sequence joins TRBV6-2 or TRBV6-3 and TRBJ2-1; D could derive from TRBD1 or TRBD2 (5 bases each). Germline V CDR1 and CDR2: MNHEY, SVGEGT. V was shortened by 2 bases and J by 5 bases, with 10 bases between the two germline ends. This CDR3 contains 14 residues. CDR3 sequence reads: CASSYRDLNNEQFF. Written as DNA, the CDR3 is TGTGCCAGCAGTTACCGGGACCTAAACAATGAGCAGTTCTTC.

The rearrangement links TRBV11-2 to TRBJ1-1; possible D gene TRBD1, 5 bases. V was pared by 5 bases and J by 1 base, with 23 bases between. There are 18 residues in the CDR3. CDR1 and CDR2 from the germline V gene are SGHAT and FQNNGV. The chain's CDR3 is CASSTTSGTNLWNTEAFF. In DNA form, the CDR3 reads TGTGCCAGCAGCACTACCTCCGGGACCAACCTCTGGAACACTGAAGCTTTCTTT.

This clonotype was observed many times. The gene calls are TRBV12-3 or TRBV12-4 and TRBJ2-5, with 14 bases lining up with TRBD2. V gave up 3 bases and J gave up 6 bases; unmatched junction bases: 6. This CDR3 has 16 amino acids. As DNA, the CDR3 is TGTGCCAGCAGTTTCCTAGGGACTAGCGGGAGTAAGACCCAGTACTTC. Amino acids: CASSFLGTSGSKTQYF.

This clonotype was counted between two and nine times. CDR3 coding DNA: TGTGCCTGGAGTTTATATCCTGAAGCTTTCTTT. Translated: CAWSLYPEAFF. The V call is TRBV30, the J call TRBJ1-1; D remains ambiguous. Trimming left V 2 bases short and J 6 bases short, with 7 bases between. Germline loops: CDR1 GTSNPN, CDR2 SVGIG (reference sequence). The CDR3 extends over 11 amino acids.

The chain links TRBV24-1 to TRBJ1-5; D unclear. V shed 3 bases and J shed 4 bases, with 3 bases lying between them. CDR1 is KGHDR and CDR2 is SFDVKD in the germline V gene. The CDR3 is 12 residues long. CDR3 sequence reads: CATSDKNQPQHF. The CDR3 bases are TGTGCCACCAGTGATAAAAATCAGCCCCAGCATTTT.

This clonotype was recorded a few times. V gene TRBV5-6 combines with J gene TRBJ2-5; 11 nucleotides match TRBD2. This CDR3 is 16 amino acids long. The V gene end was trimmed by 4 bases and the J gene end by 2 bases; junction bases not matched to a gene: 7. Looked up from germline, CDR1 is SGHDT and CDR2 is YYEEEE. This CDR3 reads CASSAGLAVGQETQYF. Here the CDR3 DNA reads TGTGCCAGCAGCGCGGGACTAGCGGTCGGGCAAGAGACCCAGTACTTC.

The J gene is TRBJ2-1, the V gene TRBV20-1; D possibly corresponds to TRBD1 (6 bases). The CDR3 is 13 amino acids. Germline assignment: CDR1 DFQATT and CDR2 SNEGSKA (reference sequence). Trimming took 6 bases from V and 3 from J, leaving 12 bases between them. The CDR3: CSAPRDNYNEQFF. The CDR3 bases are TGCAGTGCCCCCCGGGACAACTACAATGAGCAGTTCTTC.

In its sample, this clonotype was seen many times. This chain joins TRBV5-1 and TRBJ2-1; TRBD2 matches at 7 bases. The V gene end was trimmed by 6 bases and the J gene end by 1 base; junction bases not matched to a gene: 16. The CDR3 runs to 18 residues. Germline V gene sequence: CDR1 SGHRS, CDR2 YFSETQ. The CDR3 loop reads CASNARPQRGESYNEQFF. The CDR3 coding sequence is TGCGCCAGCAACGCGAGACCCCAGCGGGGAGAATCCTACAATGAGCAGTTCTTC.

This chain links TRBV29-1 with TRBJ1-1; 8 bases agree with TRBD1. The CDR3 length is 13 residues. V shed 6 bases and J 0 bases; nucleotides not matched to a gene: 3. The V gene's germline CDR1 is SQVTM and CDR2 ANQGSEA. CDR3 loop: CSVTGGVNTEAFF. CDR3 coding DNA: TGCAGCGTCACAGGGGGGGTGAACACTGAAGCTTTCTTT.

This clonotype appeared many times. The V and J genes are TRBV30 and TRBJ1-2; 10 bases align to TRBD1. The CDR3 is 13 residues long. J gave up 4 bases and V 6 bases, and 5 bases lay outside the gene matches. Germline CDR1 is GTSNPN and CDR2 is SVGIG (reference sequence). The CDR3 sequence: CACERQGAYGYTF. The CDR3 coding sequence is TGTGCCTGCGAACGACAGGGGGCCTATGGCTACACCTTC.